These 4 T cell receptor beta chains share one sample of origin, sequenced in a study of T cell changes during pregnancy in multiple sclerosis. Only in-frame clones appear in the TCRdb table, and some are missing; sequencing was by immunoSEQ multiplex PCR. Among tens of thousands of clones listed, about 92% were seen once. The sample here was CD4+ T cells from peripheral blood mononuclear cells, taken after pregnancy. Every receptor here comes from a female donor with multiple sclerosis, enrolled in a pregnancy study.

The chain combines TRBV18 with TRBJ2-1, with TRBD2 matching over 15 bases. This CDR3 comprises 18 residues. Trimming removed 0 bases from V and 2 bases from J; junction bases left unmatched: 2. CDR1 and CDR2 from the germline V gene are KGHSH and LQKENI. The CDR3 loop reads CASSPPGLAGGPYNEQFF. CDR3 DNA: TGTGCCAGCTCACCACCGGGACTAGCGGGAGGCCCCTACAATGAGCAGTTCTTC.

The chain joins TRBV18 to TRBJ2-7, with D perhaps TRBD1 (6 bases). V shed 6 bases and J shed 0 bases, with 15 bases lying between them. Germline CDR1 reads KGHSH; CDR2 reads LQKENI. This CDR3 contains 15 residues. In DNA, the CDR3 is TGTGCCAGCTCTCCCGACAGGTTGAGCTCCTACGAGCAGTACTTC. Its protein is CASSPDRLSSYEQYF.

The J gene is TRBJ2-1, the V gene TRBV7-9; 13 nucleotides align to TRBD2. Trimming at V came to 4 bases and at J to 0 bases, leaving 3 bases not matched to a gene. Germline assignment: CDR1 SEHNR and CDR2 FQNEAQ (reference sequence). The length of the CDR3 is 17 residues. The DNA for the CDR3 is TGTGCCAGCAGCTCCGGGACTAGCGGGATCTCCTACAATGAGCAGTTCTTC. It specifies CASSSGTSGISYNEQFF.

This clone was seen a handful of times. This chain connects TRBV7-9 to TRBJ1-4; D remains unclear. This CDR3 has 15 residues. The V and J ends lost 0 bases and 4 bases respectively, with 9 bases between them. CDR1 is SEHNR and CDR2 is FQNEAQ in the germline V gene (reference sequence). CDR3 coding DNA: TGTGCCAGCAGCTTAGCGCTATCCATTAATGAAAAACTGTTTTTT. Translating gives CASSLALSINEKLFF.